This is a list of T cell receptor beta chains from one sample in a study of cytomegalovirus exposure and HLA in healthy donors. Clones were sequenced by immunoSEQ multiplex PCR, and TCRdb holds only the in-frame ones, with some missing. The sample carries about 140,000 clones, 80% recorded once. Material for sequencing was PBMCs. These TCRs come from a man over 45 in good health and CMV-seronegative. Each CDR3 is given with its conserved first and last residue. The D gene is left open where the match is weak. Size values are once, few and many counts, or a class for expanded clones, and some rows have none.

>TRBJ1-2|TRBD1|NA|TRBV14
CASSQSGQGARLGYTF
TGTGCCAGCAGCCAGTCGGGACAGGGGGCGAGGCTTGGCTACACCTTC
>TRBJ1-2|NA|NA|TRBV28
CASRPPGGYGYTF
TGTGCCAGCAGGCCCCCGGGTGGCTATGGCTACACCTTC
>TRBJ2-5|NA|NA|TRBV9
CASSYGGGGETQYF
TGTGCCAGCAGCTATGGGGGGGGCGGGGAGACCCAGTACTTC
>TRBJ2-3|NA|few|TRBV11-2
CASSLAIDTDTQYF
TGTGCCAGCAGCTTAGCGATAGACACAGATACGCAGTATTTT
>TRBJ1-1|TRBD1|NA|TRBV30
CACTPGTTGITEAFF
TGTGCCTGTACCCCGGGGACGACAGGGATCACTGAAGCTTTCTTT
>TRBJ2-3|TRBD1|NA|TRBV7-6
CASSLQGADTQYF
TGTGCCAGCAGCTTACAGGGGGCGGATACGCAGTATTTT
>TRBJ2-7|TRBD2|few|TRBV5-4
CASRETSDSYEQYF
TGTGCCAGCAGAGAGACTAGCGACTCCTACGAGCAGTACTTC
>TRBJ1-6|TRBD1|NA|TRBV27
CASSAGTGGLGSPLHF
TGTGCCAGCAGTGCCGGGACAGGAGGGCTCGGTTCACCCCTCCACTTT
>TRBJ1-5|NA|NA|TRBV18
CASSPQDDRLNQPQHF
TGTGCCAGCTCGCCCCAGGATGATAGGCTGAATCAGCCCCAGCATTTT
>TRBJ1-1|NA|NA|TRBV12-5
CASGLDQDRNTEAFF
TGTGCTAGTGGTTTGGACCAAGATAGGAACACTGAAGCTTTCTTT
>TRBJ2-5|NA|NA|TRBV2
CASSAGTTPQETQYF
TGTGCCAGCAGTGCCGGGACAACACCCCAAGAGACCCAGTACTTC
>TRBJ2-7|NA|NA|TRBV7-3
CASSFANTGQSEQYF
TGTGCCAGCAGCTTTGCAAACACCGGACAATCCGAGCAGTACTTC
>TRBJ1-1|TRBD1|NA|TRBV5-1
CASSLTGGDTEAFF
TGCGCCAGCAGCTTAACAGGGGGTGACACTGAAGCTTTCTTT
>TRBJ1-2|TRBD1|NA|TRBV5-1
CASSSTGGRAGYTF
TGCGCCAGCAGCTCTACAGGGGGCCGAGCTGGCTACACCTTC
>TRBJ2-7|TRBD2|NA|TRBV7-9
CASSPPRGSYEQYF
TGTGCCAGCAGCCCCCCGCGGGGGTCCTACGAGCAGTACTTC
>TRBJ2-4|TRBD2|NA|TRBV4-2
CASSSRELAGGLVGLNIQYF
TGTGCCAGCAGCTCCAGGGAACTAGCGGGAGGATTGGTAGGTTTGAACATTCAGTACTTC
>TRBJ2-7|TRBD2|NA|TRBV6-6
CASSTGRGAYEQYF
TGTGCCAGCAGCACGGGACGGGGGGCCTACGAGCAGTACTTC
>TRBJ1-5|NA|NA|TRBV6-5
CASSYSGGRGNQPQHF
TGTGCCAGCAGTTACTCGGGGGGAAGGGGCAATCAGCCCCAGCATTTT
>TRBJ2-2|NA|NA|TRBV10-2
CASSENAGNTGELFF
TGCGCCAGCAGTGAGAATGCAGGGAACACCGGGGAGCTGTTTTTT
>TRBJ2-3|TRBD1|NA|TRBV7-9
CAGSLRQTGGTDTQYF
TGTGCCGGCAGCTTAAGGCAGACAGGGGGGACAGATACGCAGTATTTT
>TRBJ2-4|NA|NA|TRBV7-2
CASSPWTEKNIQYF
TGTGCCAGCAGCCCATGGACTGAGAAAAACATTCAGTACTTC
>TRBJ2-3|NA|few|TRBV5-6
CASSRRTAVFQDTQYF
TGTGCCAGCAGCCGGCGGACAGCTGTCTTTCAAGATACGCAGTATTTT
>TRBJ1-4|NA|NA|TRBV19
CAVGRVGGGNEKLFF
TGTGCCGTTGGGCGGGTCGGGGGAGGAAATGAAAAACTGTTTTTT
>TRBJ1-5|NA|NA|TRBV7-8
CASSSGRGGPQPQHF
TGTGCCAGCAGCTCTGGGCGGGGGGGGCCCCAGCCCCAGCATTTT
>TRBJ2-7|TRBD1|NA|TRBV6-6
CASSRQGTYEQYF
TGTGCCAGCAGCCGACAGGGGACCTACGAGCAGTACTTC
>TRBJ1-1|NA|NA|TRBV11-3
CASRDPSARVIEAFF
TGTGCCAGCAGAGATCCTTCGGCTCGGGTCATCGAAGCTTTCTTT
>TRBJ1-5|NA|NA|TRBV28
CASSFSGDQPQHF
TGTGCCAGCAGTTTCTCGGGGGATCAGCCCCAGCATTTT
>TRBJ1-2|NA|NA|TRBV6-1
CASSEVGRIEYGYTF
TGTGCCAGCAGTGAAGTAGGCAGGATCGAGTATGGCTACACCTTC
>TRBJ2-7|NA|once|TRBV5-5
CASSETIRDALFGQYF
TGTGCCAGCAGCGAAACTATCCGGGATGCCCTCTTCGGGCAGTACTTC
>TRBJ1-3|NA|NA|TRBV5-1
CASSFGNSGNTIYF
TGCGCCAGCAGCTTCGGGAACTCTGGAAACACCATATATTTT
>TRBJ2-1|TRBD1|NA|TRBV4-1
CASSQLGQKSYNEQFF
TGCGCCAGCAGCCAACTGGGACAGAAGTCTTACAATGAGCAGTTCTTC